This T cell receptor (beta chain) was captured by sequencing in a study of tissue T cells after allogeneic stem cell transplantation. Overall study results and limits: Some tissue clones might be persisting host cells; their alloreactivity or antigen specificity was not determined.

Concerning this clone itself: As yet, its antigen is unknown. These gene names are mouse names. The read halts 1 residue ahead of the CDR3 end, with the missing end drawn from the germline J gene.

Using immunoSEQ multiplex PCR, the repertoire was profiled, and TCRdb retains in-frame clones only, with some absent. The sample consists of tens of thousands of clones, roughly 72% of them appearing once. The CDR3 is 16 residues long. Germline values: CDR1 NSHNY, CDR2 SYGAGN. V was cut by 0 bases and J by 4 bases, with 14 bases left in between. The sequence derives from a female BALB/c mouse in good health. Mice of this strain are of MHC haplotype H2-d. The V call is TRBV13-1, the J call TRBJ2-1; D is possibly TRBD1 or TRBD2 (5 bases each). Material for sequencing was spleen. CDR3: CASSDVGNRGYAEQFF. CDR3 DNA (partial): TGTGCCAGCAGTGATGTGGGGAACCGGGGGTATGCTGAGCAGTTC.